This is a list of T cell receptor beta chains from one sample in a study of blood T cell repertoires in COVID-19. The protocol was immunoSEQ multiplex PCR, while the TCRdb copy is restricted to in-frame clones and leaves out a portion. The repertoire consists of more than 200,000 clones, with 84% occurring once and the leading ten covering 1.8%. The material sequenced was PBMCs or T cells enriched from blood (not recorded which). The receptors stem from a man aged 55 to 70 who had recovered from COVID-19. Each CDR3 is given with its conserved first and last residue. Fields, in order: V gene, J gene, CDR3 length, CDR3 protein.

v_gene: TRBV5-1
j_gene: TRBJ2-2
len: 14
CDR3aa: CASSPGQFTGELFF

v_gene: TRBV18
j_gene: TRBJ2-3
len: 14
CDR3aa: CASSATAGTDTQYF

v_gene: TRBV6-4
j_gene: TRBJ1-4
len: 16
CDR3aa: CASTFGGFSTNEKLFF

v_gene: TRBV7-2
j_gene: TRBJ1-6
len: 13
CDR3aa: CASAPQGDSPLHF

v_gene: TRBV28
j_gene: TRBJ1-3
len: 13
CDR3aa: CASRGTGLDTIYF

v_gene: TRBV25-1
j_gene: TRBJ1-5
len: 13
CDR3aa: CASSEYSGLAQHF

v_gene: TRBV7-2
j_gene: TRBJ2-3
len: 17
CDR3aa: CASSLVGGMSSTDTQYF

v_gene: TRBV7-8
j_gene: TRBJ2-7
len: 14
CDR3aa: CASSLAGRSGEQYF

v_gene: TRBV11-2
j_gene: TRBJ2-2
len: 16
CDR3aa: CASSLARLGDTGELFF

v_gene: TRBV6-2/TRBV6-3
j_gene: TRBJ1-5
len: 14
CDR3aa: CASSYSSPRQPQHF

v_gene: TRBV6-5
j_gene: TRBJ1-1
len: 15
CDR3aa: CASSRGWGMNTEAFF

v_gene: TRBV7-9
j_gene: TRBJ2-1
len: 17
CDR3aa: CASSPPPKDSSTTEQFF

v_gene: TRBV24-1
j_gene: TRBJ1-2
len: 16
CDR3aa: CATSDGVFGGNYGYTF

v_gene: TRBV11-3
j_gene: TRBJ1-3
len: 15
CDR3aa: CASSLDHLAGNTIYF

v_gene: TRBV19
j_gene: TRBJ1-2
len: 14
CDR3aa: CASSINRSNYGYTF

v_gene: TRBV11-3
j_gene: TRBJ2-2
len: 16
CDR3aa: CASSTYGGASTGELFF

v_gene: TRBV9
j_gene: TRBJ2-5
len: 14
CDR3aa: CASSVKAGDETQYF

v_gene: TRBV7-2
j_gene: TRBJ1-2
len: 13
CDR3aa: CASRYSGESGYTF

v_gene: TRBV7-2
j_gene: TRBJ2-3
len: 18
CDR3aa: CASSLAGLAGISTDTQYF

v_gene: TRBV6-5
j_gene: TRBJ1-1
len: 14
CDR3aa: CASSTGDWGTEAFF

v_gene: TRBV7-2
j_gene: TRBJ2-7
len: 15
CDR3aa: CATSTGGGPAYEQYF

v_gene: TRBV6-2/TRBV6-3
j_gene: TRBJ2-7
len: 14
CDR3aa: CASSPTGDTYEQYF

v_gene: TRBV7-2
j_gene: TRBJ1-5
len: 15
CDR3aa: CASSLAGNSNQPQHF

v_gene: TRBV12-3/TRBV12-4
j_gene: TRBJ2-1
len: 13
CDR3aa: CASGLAGYNEQFF

v_gene: TRBV29-1
j_gene: TRBJ1-1
len: 12
CDR3aa: CSVGQGADEAFF

v_gene: TRBV7-9
j_gene: TRBJ2-5
len: 14
CDR3aa: CASSKQTGMQTQYF

v_gene: TRBV11-3
j_gene: TRBJ1-1
len: 14
CDR3aa: CASSFRRGGTEAFF

v_gene: TRBV11-2
j_gene: TRBJ1-2
len: 14
CDR3aa: CASSPEVGAGGYTF

v_gene: TRBV3-1/TRBV3-2
j_gene: TRBJ2-5
len: 15
CDR3aa: CASNIERGGQETQYF

v_gene: TRBV5-4
j_gene: TRBJ2-2
len: 16
CDR3aa: CASTQRLAGGTGELFF

v_gene: TRBV4-2
j_gene: TRBJ2-2
len: 14
CDR3aa: CASTSTTNTGELFF

v_gene: TRBV11-3
j_gene: TRBJ2-3
len: 13
CDR3aa: CASSSGPADTQYF

v_gene: TRBV5-1
j_gene: TRBJ2-4
len: 17
CDR3aa: CASSPGQGSGAKNIQYF

v_gene: TRBV19
j_gene: TRBJ1-1
len: 14
CDR3aa: CASSIGDRATEAFF

v_gene: TRBV11-1
j_gene: TRBJ2-1
len: 16
CDR3aa: CASSLRQRGGRNEQFF

v_gene: TRBV6-2/TRBV6-3
j_gene: TRBJ2-3
len: 15
CDR3aa: CASSYSGGTRGTQYF

v_gene: TRBV19
j_gene: TRBJ1-5
len: 14
CDR3aa: CASTLGANNQPQHF

v_gene: TRBV3-1/TRBV3-2
j_gene: TRBJ1-1
len: 14
CDR3aa: CASSQVGFDGEAFF

v_gene: TRBV19
j_gene: TRBJ2-4
len: 15
CDR3aa: CATGETYLTKNIQYF

v_gene: TRBV5-1
j_gene: TRBJ1-2
len: 13
CDR3aa: CASSLDLRAGYTF

v_gene: TRBV18
j_gene: TRBJ2-1
len: 14
CDR3aa: CASSPATGYNEQFF

v_gene: TRBV3-1/TRBV3-2
j_gene: TRBJ2-1
len: 13
CDR3aa: CASGYRGGNEQFF

v_gene: TRBV30
j_gene: TRBJ1-1
len: 13
CDR3aa: CAWSVGVNTEAFF

v_gene: TRBV4-2
j_gene: TRBJ1-2
len: 17
CDR3aa: CASSQDLHRGGNYGYTF

v_gene: TRBV3-1/TRBV3-2
j_gene: TRBJ1-5
len: 14
CDR3aa: CASSLGQFPQPQHF

v_gene: TRBV6-5
j_gene: TRBJ1-5
len: 14
CDR3aa: CASTSGTINQPQHF

v_gene: TRBV6-2/TRBV6-3
j_gene: TRBJ1-5
len: 16
CDR3aa: CASSYRDRGRGQPQHF

v_gene: TRBV19
j_gene: TRBJ2-3
len: 12
CDR3aa: CATKNSADTQYF

v_gene: TRBV10-3
j_gene: TRBJ1-6
len: 13
CDR3aa: CATRDRQNSPLHF

v_gene: TRBV9
j_gene: TRBJ2-3
len: 15
CDR3aa: CASSATSGETDTQYF

v_gene: TRBV7-9
j_gene: TRBJ2-1
len: 16
CDR3aa: CASSLDRFDRVNEQFF

v_gene: TRBV4-3
j_gene: TRBJ1-2
len: 12
CDR3aa: CASSQRDYGYTF

v_gene: TRBV9
j_gene: TRBJ1-2
len: 13
CDR3aa: CASSATGYYGYTF

v_gene: TRBV3-1/TRBV3-2
j_gene: TRBJ1-1
len: 14
CDR3aa: CASSQRAMNTEAFF

v_gene: TRBV18
j_gene: TRBJ2-1
len: 13
CDR3aa: CASSPLPRSEQFF